Listed below are T cell receptor beta chains from one sample, sequenced in a study of T cell responses to AZD1222 COVID-19 vaccine. Clones were sequenced by immunoSEQ multiplex PCR, and TCRdb holds only the in-frame ones, with some missing. The sample shows 100,000 or so clones, 90% of them seen only once. Material: peripheral blood, obtained on day 0 of AZD1222 vaccination. All receptors derive from an adult in good health. The CDR3 runs from the conserved cysteine through the conserved F or W.

j_gene,v_gene,CDR3aa
TRBJ2-1,TRBV5-4,CASRSGEGTYNEQFF
TRBJ1-1,TRBV4-2,CASSQKRVNTEAFF
TRBJ2-2,TRBV2,CAREYLRGTGELFF
TRBJ1-2,TRBV28,CASQRGDYYGYTF
TRBJ2-1,TRBV28,CASSVPGERGANEQFF
TRBJ2-1,TRBV13,CASSTYRGRGQFF
TRBJ1-2,TRBV29-1,CSVGSDSYGYTF
TRBJ2-5,TRBV6-5,CASSYVEGVGETQYF
TRBJ2-1,TRBV11-3,CASSLSNVGRQFF
TRBJ2-1,TRBV4-1,CASSQDASGSRGFF
TRBJ1-2,TRBV2,CASSEAGRDGYTF
TRBJ1-3,TRBV7-9,CASSLEAEEGNTIYF
TRBJ1-1,TRBV12-3/TRBV12-4,CASVGGVEAFF
TRBJ2-3,TRBV2,CASSVGAVDTQYF
TRBJ1-5,TRBV19,CASTSVPGSNQPQHF
TRBJ1-5,TRBV30,CAWSVSGGGQPQHF
TRBJ1-1,TRBV10-2,CASSESMRGEGTEAFF
TRBJ1-5,TRBV18,CASSPIRDRVGNQPQHF
TRBJ2-1,TRBV24-1,CATSDQGLAGENEQFF
TRBJ2-5,TRBV2,CASSEVHTVETQYF
TRBJ1-5,TRBV7-6,CASSLEVGTVGQPQHF
TRBJ1-6,TRBV6-1,CASSEIPGASPLHF
TRBJ1-2,TRBV6-5,CASRASRGYGYTF
TRBJ1-1,TRBV19,CASRDTNTEAFF
TRBJ1-5,TRBV5-6,CASSRYLEGGYQPQHF
TRBJ2-1,TRBV3-1/TRBV3-2,CASSPQVGEQFF
TRBJ2-1,TRBV7-9,CASSLWLAVSYNEQFF
TRBJ1-5,TRBV7-9,CASSLGGRVLQPQHF
TRBJ2-5,TRBV28,CASSSSGTGDETQYF
TRBJ1-1,TRBV29-1,CSVLHWAEKNTEAFF
TRBJ2-3,TRBV7-2,CASSLERQGPYTDTQYF
TRBJ1-4,TRBV5-5,CASSKTGENEKLFF
TRBJ2-2,TRBV3-1/TRBV3-2,CASSLSGGAETGELFF
TRBJ1-1,TRBV5-1,CASSLSDTEAFF
TRBJ2-3,TRBV15,CATSPPWDRFTDTQYF
TRBJ2-3,TRBV28,CASSLLGLAGGGDTQYF
TRBJ1-3,TRBV6-5,CAGSRTGLTNTIYF
TRBJ1-1,TRBV5-1,CASSFKTGGDMNTEAFF
TRBJ2-3,TRBV7-8,CASSLARLAGGLSTQYF
TRBJ2-4,TRBV27,CASRPGQGFDIQYF
TRBJ1-5,TRBV10-2,CASSQDSNQPQHF
TRBJ1-1,TRBV15,CATSRPGGPSEAFF
TRBJ1-1,TRBV12-3/TRBV12-4,CASSFQPVTEAFF
TRBJ1-2,TRBV2,CASSEKVPAYYGYTF
TRBJ1-3,TRBV5-1,CASGLLPYQGGNTIYF
TRBJ2-1,TRBV2,CASSEFQGADEQFF
TRBJ1-4,TRBV9,CASSKDRESEKLFF
TRBJ2-1,TRBV28,CASSLTGGGSVDVNEQFF
TRBJ1-2,TRBV30,CAWSYQGGGYTF
TRBJ1-2,TRBV27,CASSSGAYGYTF
TRBJ1-1,TRBV5-1,CASSPIQEGNTEAFF
TRBJ2-1,TRBV5-5,CASSPRVAYEQFF
TRBJ2-7,TRBV5-1,CASSLKQGGYEQYF